The present T cell receptor (beta chain) was sequenced within a study of blood T cell repertoires in COVID-19. Whole-study context: From T cells, B-cell-depleted T cells, or PBMCs came the material, which was cDNA or gDNA.

Here immunoSEQ multiplex PCR was the method, and the copy in TCRdb shows in-frame clones only, minus some. The data hold 250,000 to 350,000 clones, with about 88% observed a single time. Sequencing was carried out using PBMCs or T cells enriched from blood (not recorded which). This TCR was sampled from a man aged 60 to 69 who had recovered from COVID-19.

In DNA, the CDR3 is TGTGCCAGCAGTGACAGGGGAGACTATGGCTACACCTTC. Its protein is CASSDRGDYGYTF. J is TRBJ1-2 and V is TRBV6-6; 8 bases agree with TRBD1. Germline V CDR1 and CDR2: MNHNY, SVGAGI (reference sequence). This CDR3 is 13 amino acids long. V was pared by 5 bases and J by 3 bases, with 2 bases of the junction left unmatched.